Presented here are 2 T cell receptor beta chains from one specimen sequenced in a study of regulatory T cells in long-lasting Graves disease. Libraries of TCR beta came from iRepertoire HTBI primers plus Arm-PCR of CDR3 regions. Each CDR3 protein gets one entry after TCRdb re-called the multiplex PCR reads with MiXCR. The sample includes over 200,000 distinct CDR3 sequences, around 20% seen only once; the top ten take roughly 23%. Stated time point: newly diagnosed GD, antithyroid drugs for less than 3 months. PBMCs provided the RNA from which the TCR library was made. This material consisted of peripheral blood mononuclear cells (PBMCs), taken at new diagnosis, from a patient treated with antithyroid drugs. The receptors derive from a female donor with Graves disease.

This clonotype was detected ten times or more. The chain combines TRBV7-2 with TRBJ2-1; D unresolved. CDR3 length: 13 residues. CDR1 is SGHTA and CDR2 is FQGNSA in the germline V gene. The V end lost 1 base, the J end lost 8 bases, and 9 bases lay between the germline ends. CDR3 region: CASSLGSRDEQFF. CDR3 nucleotides: TGTGCCAGCAGCTTAGGTAGCCGGGATGAGCAGTTCTTC.

This clonotype has ten or more counts. The rearrangement uses TRBV24-1 and TRBJ2-3, with 7 nucleotides matching TRBD2. The trim removed 8 bases at V and 8 bases at J, leaving 9 bases unmatched. Germline loops: CDR1 KGHDR, CDR2 SFDVKD. The CDR3 totals 13 residues. CDR3: CATKRDPTGTQYF. The CDR3 nucleotides read TGTGCCACCAAGCGGGACCCCACGGGTACGCAGTATTTT.